This T cell receptor (beta chain) was recorded in a study of blood T cell repertoires in COVID-19. About the research overall: There were acute and convalescent COVID-19 samples, and they came from the United States, Italy and Spain. PBMCs, B-cell-depleted T cells, or T cells provided the cDNA or gDNA that made up the material.

TCRdb's copy holds only in-frame clones and misses some; the assay was immunoSEQ multiplex PCR. The sample carries a few hundred thousand clones, approximately 84% recorded once. There are 18 residues in the CDR3. The ends lost 5 bases at V and 4 bases at J; junction bases unmatched: 15. In germline, CDR1 is SGHTA, CDR2 FQGTGA. Participants spanned ages about 18 to 100 years and resided in 20 to 30 US areas. This chain joins TRBV7-3 and TRBJ2-1, with 9 bases identical to TRBD1. The receptor comes from a woman aged 45-65 years who had been exposed to COVID-19. The sequenced material came from PBMCs or T cells enriched from blood (not recorded which). CDR3 DNA sequence: TGTGCCAGCAGCCCCAATGTGGGAACAGGGGGCGGTTACAATGAGCAGTTCTTC. This sequence encodes CASSPNVGTGGGYNEQFF.